Shown below are 26 T cell receptor beta chains from a single sample sequenced in a study of cytomegalovirus exposure and HLA in healthy donors. Vbeta (60) and Jbeta (13) primers were used in the PCR. Only in-frame clones appear in the TCRdb table, and some are missing; sequencing was by immunoSEQ multiplex PCR. The sample shows about 120,000 clones, 70% to 85% of them seen only once. Specimen: PBMCs. The receptors were sampled from a male donor in good health and CMV-seropositive.

There are a few counts of this clone. The V gene is TRBV7-9, the J gene TRBJ2-1, with 9 bases aligning to TRBD2. The junction had 4 bases not matched to a gene; V was cut back by 3 bases and J by 4 bases. Germline loops: CDR1 SEHNR, CDR2 FQNEAQ (reference sequence). This CDR3 contains 15 residues. CDR3 residues: CASSFSGGLYNEQFF. The DNA of the CDR3 is TGTGCCAGCAGCTTCAGCGGGGGGCTATACAATGAGCAGTTCTTC. The full variable domain, in which reference TRBV7-9 and TRBJ2-1 provide the parts outside the CDR3, is DTGVSQNPRHKITKRGQNVTFRCDPISEHNRLYWYRQTLGQGPEFLTYFQNEAQLEKSRLLSDRFSAERPKGSFSTLEIQRTEQGDSAMYLCASSFSGGLYNEQFFGPGTRLTVL.

The chain combines TRBV19 with TRBJ2-5; TRBD1 is a possible D gene (6 bases). Germline assignment: CDR1 LNHDA and CDR2 SQIVND (reference sequence). Trimming took 4 bases from V and 2 from J, leaving 8 bases between them. This CDR3 has 13 amino acids. In DNA form, the CDR3 reads TGTGCCAGTAGTACACAGGGACAAGAGACCCAGTACTTC. As protein: CASSTQGQETQYF.

With respect to this clone: Other DNA sequences within the sample encode an identical CDR3. This rearrangement joins TRBV28 to TRBJ2-2, with D tentatively TRBD2 (5 bases). V gave up 6 bases and J gave up 8 bases, with 13 bases separating them. Germline CDR1 reads MDHEN; CDR2 reads SYDVKM. The CDR3 contains 13 residues. CDR3 protein: CASSLLGAGELFF. The CDR3 nucleotides read TGTGCCAGCAGCCTATTGGGAGCGGGGGAGCTGTTTTTT.

DNA for the CDR3: TGTGCCAGCTCCCCCGGACTAGCGGGACAAGAGACCCAGTACTTC. This encodes CASSPGLAGQETQYF. This chain uses TRBV18 with TRBJ2-5; 12 nucleotides align to TRBD2. There are 15 residues in the CDR3. V was clipped by 6 bases and J by 2 bases; unmatched bases: 4. Germline V CDR1 and CDR2: KGHSH, LQKENI.

This CDR3 reads CASSEKAWTSGSYTQYF. As DNA, the CDR3 is TGTGCCAGCAGTGAAAAAGCTTGGACTAGCGGTTCATATACGCAGTATTTT. The chain uses TRBV6-1 and TRBJ2-3; 10 bases are shared with TRBD2. The length of the CDR3 is 17 residues. V shed 2 bases, J shed 7 bases, and the junction held 12 bases outside the gene matches. Germline V gene data show CDR1 as MNHNS and CDR2 as SASEGT.

This clone was picked up a small number of times. At one end the junction does not follow the germline gene, possibly because of a read error. The V call is TRBV7-9, the J call TRBJ1-4; 9 bases agree with TRBD1. There are 19 residues in the CDR3. CDR1 is SEHNR and CDR2 is FQNEAQ in the germline V gene (reference sequence). CDR3 sequence: CSSSLGRGQGVSGNEKLFF. CDR3 DNA sequence: TGTTCCAGCAGCTTAGGTCGGGGACAGGGAGTCTCCGGTAATGAAAAACTGTTTTTT.

This clone was seen just once. The chain is built from TRBV5-1 and TRBJ1-1; 8 bases line up with TRBD1. This CDR3 has 14 amino acids. The V gene's germline CDR1 is SGHRS and CDR2 YFSETQ. V lost 3 bases, J lost 4 bases, and 5 bases stayed unmatched. CDR3 sequence reads: CASSSTGDGTEAFF. In nucleotides, the CDR3 is TGCGCCAGCAGCTCGACAGGGGACGGCACTGAAGCTTTCTTT.

The chain combines TRBV18 with TRBJ2-5, with 9 bases lining up with TRBD1. V was clipped by 1 base and J by 4 bases; unmatched bases: 10. The CDR3 runs to 17 residues. In germline, CDR1 is KGHSH, CDR2 LQKENI. The CDR3 is CASSPLQGAGSGETQYF. The DNA for the CDR3 is TGTGCCAGCTCACCACTACAGGGGGCAGGAAGTGGAGAGACCCAGTACTTC.

The gene calls are TRBV6-5 and TRBJ2-7; 7 bases fit TRBD2. The CDR3 sequence is 14 residues long. From germline, CDR1 is MNHEY and CDR2 SVGAGI. J gave up 0 bases and V 3 bases, and 2 bases lay outside the gene matches. Written as DNA, the CDR3 is TGTGCCAGCAGTTATCGGGGGGTCTCCTACGAGCAGTACTTC. Translation: CASSYRGVSYEQYF.

As to this clone: Other nucleotide sequences from this sample produce the same CDR3. The chain has TRBV2 and TRBJ2-3, with D uncertain. The CDR3 has 11 amino acids. Germline values: CDR1 SNHLY, CDR2 FYNNEI. V was clipped by 6 bases and J by 2 bases, with 3 bases between them. For the CDR3, the DNA is TGTGCCAGCAGCCTCACAGATACGCAGTATTTT. It translates to CASSLTDTQYF.

The chain joins TRBV5-1 to TRBJ2-3; 9 bases fit TRBD2. Germline V CDR1 and CDR2: SGHRS, YFSETQ. The CDR3 sequence is 16 residues long. V was clipped by 0 bases and J by 0 bases; unmatched bases: 2. This chain's CDR3 is CASSLVGTSSTDTQYF. Written as DNA, the CDR3 is TGCGCCAGCAGCTTGGTTGGGACTAGCAGCACAGATACGCAGTATTTT.

J is TRBJ2-5 and V is TRBV6-1; D not certain. The V end was cut by 7 bases, the J end by 0 bases, with 6 bases between. Per germline, CDR1 MNHNS and CDR2 SASEGT. This CDR3 spans 12 amino acids. The CDR3 loop is CASTRYQETQYF. In DNA, the CDR3 is TGTGCCAGCACTAGGTACCAAGAGACCCAGTACTTC.

The chain links TRBV30 to TRBJ1-1; TRBD1 aligns across 12 bases. The CDR3 is 14 residues long. Germline V lookup: CDR1 GTSNPN, CDR2 SVGIG (reference sequence). The V and J ends lost 5 bases and 11 bases, in that order; junction bases with no gene match: 12. The CDR3 region has the DNA TGTGCCTGGGAGCGGGCGGGACAGGGGGCCGGGGCTTTCTTT. Translated: CAWERAGQGAGAFF.

The chain employs TRBV23-1 and TRBJ1-1, with 7 bases lining up with TRBD1. Being an ORF, TRBV23-1 has a function that is uncertain. The CDR3 runs 14 residues. The trim removed 2 bases at V and 6 bases at J, leaving 6 bases unmatched. The CDR3: CASSQPQGDPEAFF. The CDR3 bases are TGCGCCAGCAGTCAACCCCAGGGGGATCCTGAAGCTTTCTTT.

The chain joins TRBV4-1 to TRBJ2-5; D might be TRBD1 (5 bases). CDR1 and CDR2 (germline): MGHRA, YSYEKL. Trimming cost V 3 bases and J 5 bases, with 13 bases left between them. This CDR3 has 14 amino acids. In nucleotides, the CDR3 is TGCGCCAGCAGCCAGGGCCCAGCAGGGGAGACCCAGTACTTC. This sequence encodes CASSQGPAGETQYF.

The chain employs TRBV10-2 and TRBJ2-5; D is possibly TRBD1 (6 bases). Germline values: CDR1 WSHSY, CDR2 SAAADI. The CDR3 totals 12 residues. V was trimmed by 6 bases and J by 5 bases, leaving 10 bases between them. The CDR3 protein is CASRQGGETQYF. In nucleotides, the CDR3 is TGCGCCAGCAGACAGGGCGGGGAGACCCAGTACTTC.

The chain combines TRBV14 with TRBJ2-1; TRBD2 is a possible D gene (6 bases). Trimming took 0 bases from V and 9 from J, leaving 15 bases between them. In germline, CDR1 is SGHDN, CDR2 FVKESK. The CDR3 loop spans 15 amino acids. CDR3 bases: TGTGCCAGCAGCCAAGATCTACTAGCCCCAGGTGAGCAGTTCTTC. It codes for CASSQDLLAPGEQFF.

V is TRBV6-6 and J is TRBJ2-3; possibly TRBD2 for D (7 bases). V was shortened by 1 base and J by 3 bases, with 14 bases between the two germline ends. Germline loops: CDR1 MNHNY, CDR2 SVGAGI (reference sequence). The CDR3 consists of 16 residues. CDR3 nucleotide sequence: TGTGCCAGCAGTTACTTAGGGGGGGGGCTGACAGATACGCAGTATTTT. Its translation: CASSYLGGGLTDTQYF.

The V gene is TRBV18, the J gene TRBJ2-7, with a tentative D call TRBD2 (5 bases). From germline, CDR1 is KGHSH and CDR2 LQKENI. Trimming cost V 6 bases and J 0 bases, with 18 bases left between them. The CDR3 loop spans 16 amino acids. CDR3 sequence (DNA): TGTGCCAGCTCCCCAACGCGCGGGTCGAGCTCCTACGAGCAGTACTTC. Residues: CASSPTRGSSSYEQYF.

The rearrangement joins TRBV5-1 to TRBJ2-1; the match to TRBD2 covers 7 bases. Germline trimming cut 0 bases from V and 5 bases from J; bases unmatched to any gene: 8. Germline assignment: CDR1 SGHRS and CDR2 YFSETQ. This CDR3 comprises 16 residues. CDR3 in amino acids: CASSLAVIAGDNEQFF. CDR3 DNA: TGCGCCAGCAGCTTGGCCGTAATAGCGGGTGACAATGAGCAGTTCTTC.

This chain links TRBV2 with TRBJ1-1; TRBD1 aligns across 10 bases. From germline, CDR1 is SNHLY and CDR2 FYNNEI. J lost 2 bases, V lost 7 bases, and 7 bases had no gene match. CDR3 length: 15 amino acids. The CDR3 here is CASIERTGGNTEAFF. The DNA of the CDR3 is TGTGCCAGCATCGAGAGGACAGGGGGAAACACTGAAGCTTTCTTT.

The chain recombines TRBV4-2 with TRBJ2-5, with 10 bases fitting TRBD1. The J call could be wrong; TRBJ2-7 is a better fit for the DNA end. In germline, CDR1 is LGHNA, CDR2 YNFKEQ. The length of the CDR3 is 17 residues. The CDR3 is CASSFATAGQGTYEQYF. CDR3 DNA sequence: TGTGCCAGCAGCTTTGCAACTGCGGGACAGGGGACCTACGAGCAGTACTTC.

This chain links TRBV5-1 with TRBJ2-2, with D maybe TRBD1 (6 bases). V was pared by 1 base and J by 5 bases, with 6 bases between. Germline V lookup: CDR1 SGHRS, CDR2 YFSETQ. The length of the CDR3 is 13 residues. The CDR3 DNA sequence: TGCGCCAGCAGCTTGACAGGGACCGGGGAGCTGTTTTTT. Its translation: CASSLTGTGELFF.

The CDR3 region has the DNA TGTGCCGGGTCGGGGGGTGGCTATGGCTACACCTTC. Translated, it gives CAGSGGGYGYTF. The chain recombines TRBV30 with TRBJ1-2; D is perhaps TRBD1 (5 bases). This CDR3 spans 12 amino acids. Germline-derived CDR1 and CDR2 are GTSNPN and SVGIG (reference sequence). Trimming removed 8 bases from V and 4 bases from J, with 14 bases in between.

The rearrangement links TRBV19 to TRBJ1-6; a possible D gene is TRBD1 (5 bases). Trimming removed 0 bases from V and 8 bases from J, with 8 bases in between. Germline V gives CDR1 LNHDA, CDR2 SQIVND (reference sequence). The CDR3 runs 14 residues. The CDR3 spells CASSIEGDHSPLHF. The CDR3 DNA sequence: TGTGCCAGTAGTATAGAAGGGGATCATTCACCCCTCCACTTT.

There are a few counts of this clone. V is TRBV30 and J is TRBJ2-5; D possibly corresponds to TRBD1 (6 bases). Germline V CDR1 and CDR2: GTSNPN, SVGIG (reference sequence). The V end was cut by 1 base, the J end by 7 bases, with 7 bases between. The length of the CDR3 is 11 residues. This chain's CDR3 is CAWSAQGTQYF. CDR3 sequence (DNA): TGTGCCTGGAGTGCACAGGGGACCCAGTACTTC.